A selection of T cell receptor beta chains follows, all from one sample in a study of T cell repertoires in cytomegalovirus infection. A single record per CDR3 protein comes from TCRdb applying MiXCR to the reads. The sample records 250,000 to 300,000 distinct CDR3 sequences, roughly 13% being singletons. The sample was PBMCs. The receptors were sampled from a human donor in good health (CMV status not recorded). Some clones in this sample may be carry-over from other donors' samples. CDR3s include the opening cysteine and the closing phenylalanine or tryptophan. The D gene is left open where the match is weak. Expanded clones are given a class, and other clones once, few, many or no size at all.

d_call,clone_size,v_call,j_call,cdr3_nt,cdr3_aa
TRBD1,.,TRBV28,TRBJ2-3,TGTGCCAGCAGTCTACAGGGGATGGGGTCCACAGATACGCAGTATTTT,CASSLQGMGSTDTQYF
.,many,TRBV7-3,TRBJ2-7,TGTGCCAGCAGCTTAGTGGGGAGATACGAGCAGTACTTC,CASSLVGRYEQYF
.,many,TRBV7-9,TRBJ1-2,TGTGCCAGCAGCTCACCTTTTAGCGATAGCTATGGCTACACCTTC,CASSSPFSDSYGYTF
TRBD1,many,TRBV27,TRBJ2-7,TGTGCCAGCAGTGGACAGGGGAATAATTGGTACGAGCAGTACTTC,CASSGQGNNWYEQYF
.,.,TRBV5-1,TRBJ1-1,TGCGCCAGCAACATCCCCGGGACAAAGAACACTGAAGCTTTCTTT,CASNIPGTKNTEAFF
TRBD1,few,TRBV29-1,TRBJ2-2,TGCAGCGCTGGACAGGGAACCGGGGAGCTGTTTTTT,CSAGQGTGELFF
TRBD2,few,TRBV29-1,TRBJ2-7,TGCAGCGTTGAAGTTAGCGGGGGGTTTGACGAGCAGTACTTC,CSVEVSGGFDEQYF
.,.,TRBV3-1,TRBJ2-7,TGTGCCAGCAGCCGCTCTGACGAGCAGTACTTC,CASSRSDEQYF
TRBD1,.,TRBV6-5,TRBJ1-2,TGTGCCAGCAGTGACCCCCGGACAGGTAACAATGGCTACACCTTC,CASSDPRTGNNGYTF
.,.,TRBV28,TRBJ2-7,TGTGCCAGCAGCCCTGCCGTAGGACAGAAAGTGAACGAGCAGTACTTC,CASSPAVGQKVNEQYF
.,.,TRBV6-1,TRBJ2-1,TGTGCCAGCGCAGGACTCTACAATGAGCAGTTCTTC,CASAGLYNEQFF
.,many,TRBV6-1,TRBJ1-1,TGTGCCAGCAGTGAAATGGGGCCAATGAACACTGAAGCTTTCTTT,CASSEMGPMNTEAFF
.,many,TRBV7-8,TRBJ2-1,TGTGCCAGCAGCCCGGGCGGCAGGGTTAGGAGGAATGAGCAGTTCTTC,CASSPGGRVRRNEQFF
TRBD1,.,TRBV9,TRBJ2-4,TGTGCCAGCAGCGCCGAAGCCGGGACAGGGACCGGGCTAACCAAAAACATTCAGTACTTC,CASSAEAGTGTGLTKNIQYF